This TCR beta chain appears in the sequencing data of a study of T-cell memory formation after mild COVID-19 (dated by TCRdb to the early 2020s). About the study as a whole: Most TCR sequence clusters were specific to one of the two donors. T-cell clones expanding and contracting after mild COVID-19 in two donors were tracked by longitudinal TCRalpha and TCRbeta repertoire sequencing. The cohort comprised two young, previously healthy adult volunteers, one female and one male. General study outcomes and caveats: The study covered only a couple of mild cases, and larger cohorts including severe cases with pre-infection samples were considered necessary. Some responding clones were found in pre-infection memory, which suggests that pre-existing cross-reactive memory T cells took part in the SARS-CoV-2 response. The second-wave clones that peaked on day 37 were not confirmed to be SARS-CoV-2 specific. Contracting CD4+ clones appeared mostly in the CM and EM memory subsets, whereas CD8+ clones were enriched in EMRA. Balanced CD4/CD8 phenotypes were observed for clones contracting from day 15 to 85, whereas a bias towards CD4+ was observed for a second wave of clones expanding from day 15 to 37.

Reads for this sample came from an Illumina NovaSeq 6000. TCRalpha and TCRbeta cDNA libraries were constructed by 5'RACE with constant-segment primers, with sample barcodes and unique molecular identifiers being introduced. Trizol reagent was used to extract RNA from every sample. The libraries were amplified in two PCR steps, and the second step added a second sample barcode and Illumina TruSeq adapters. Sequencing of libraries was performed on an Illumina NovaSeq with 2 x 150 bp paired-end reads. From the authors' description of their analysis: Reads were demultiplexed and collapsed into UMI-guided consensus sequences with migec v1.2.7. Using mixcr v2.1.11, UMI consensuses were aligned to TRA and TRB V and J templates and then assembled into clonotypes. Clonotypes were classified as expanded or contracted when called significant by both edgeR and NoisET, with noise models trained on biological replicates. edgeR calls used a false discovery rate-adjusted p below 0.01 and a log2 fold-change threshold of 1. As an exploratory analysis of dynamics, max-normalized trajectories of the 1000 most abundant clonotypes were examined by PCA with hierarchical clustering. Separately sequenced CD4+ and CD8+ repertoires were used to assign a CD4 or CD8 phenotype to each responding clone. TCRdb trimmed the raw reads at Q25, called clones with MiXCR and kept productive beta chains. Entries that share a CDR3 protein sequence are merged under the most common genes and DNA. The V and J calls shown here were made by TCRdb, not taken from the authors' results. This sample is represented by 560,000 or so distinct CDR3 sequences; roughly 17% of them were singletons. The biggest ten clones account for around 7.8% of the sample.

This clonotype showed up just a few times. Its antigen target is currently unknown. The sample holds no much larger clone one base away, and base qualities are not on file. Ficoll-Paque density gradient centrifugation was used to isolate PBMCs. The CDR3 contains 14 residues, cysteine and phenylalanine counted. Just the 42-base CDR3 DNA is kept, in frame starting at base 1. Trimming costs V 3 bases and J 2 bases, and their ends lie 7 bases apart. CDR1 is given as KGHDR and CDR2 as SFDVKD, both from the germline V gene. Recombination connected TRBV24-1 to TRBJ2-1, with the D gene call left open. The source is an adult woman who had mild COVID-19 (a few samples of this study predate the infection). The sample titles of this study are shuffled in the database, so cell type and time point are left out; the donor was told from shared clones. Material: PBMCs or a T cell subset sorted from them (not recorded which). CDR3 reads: CATSDINTYNEQFF. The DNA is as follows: TGTGCCACCAGTGATATTAACACCTACAATGAGCAGTTCTTC.